The TCR beta chain described here comes from a study of Graves' ophthalmopathy and Graves' hyperthyroidism. On the study more broadly: Peripheral blood samples were taken at initial diagnosis, before any treatment.

Researchers took RNA transcripts and amplified TCR beta CDR3 regions from them. The authors performed first-round RT-PCR with HTBI primers and then a second-round multiplex PCR. TCRdb re-called the multiplex PCR reads through MiXCR, storing one row per CDR3 protein. The table includes fewer than 350,000 distinct CDR3 sequences, roughly 15% detected once. Study-wide findings and caveats: Most thyroid clonotypes expanded beyond 0.001 frequency were also found in blood.

Germline V gene lookup returns CDR1 SGHRS and CDR2 YFSETQ. The CDR3 covers 13 residues. Trimming took 5 bases from V and 3 from J, leaving 11 bases between them. Diagnosis used clinical symptoms, serum thyroxine, TRAb, thyroid ultrasound and orbital computed tomography. PBMCs were isolated by Ficoll-Paque density gradient centrifugation, using roughly 11 ml of fresh peripheral blood as the starting material. This clonotype was detected ten times or more. Antigen: not known. Sequencing input: peripheral blood. The receptor was derived from an adult man with Graves' ophthalmopathy. The V gene is TRBV5-1, the J gene TRBJ2-5, with D hard to call. CDR3 sequence reads: CASSDPAEETQYF. CDR3 DNA sequence: TGCGCCAGCAGTGACCCGGCGGAAGAGACCCAGTACTTC.